This TCR beta chain was captured in a study of beta chain features in type 1 diabetes. Study outcomes and limitations: There were fewer insertions and more deletions at the VDJ junctions of type 1 diabetes patients. When Type 1 diabetes patients were examined, their TCRB CDR3s proved moderately but significantly shorter in all four CD4+ subsets.

Sequenced material consisted of expressed TCRB transcripts (all of the isolated RNA was reverse transcribed). Only in-frame clones appear in the TCRdb table, and some are missing; sequencing was by immunoSEQ multiplex PCR. The sample yields a few hundred thousand clones, over 8.5% seen once. This clone showed up just a few times. Its antigen is as yet unknown. The specimen was central memory CD4+ T cells from blood. This TCR was recovered from a man between 25 and 39 years old with type 1 diabetes.

CDR3 amino acids: CASSATGNTNEKLFF. CDR3 bases: TGTGCCAGCAGTGCCACAGGGAACACTAATGAAAAACTGTTTTTT. This chain links TRBV9 with TRBJ1-4, with a tentative D call TRBD1 (6 bases). The CDR3 contains 15 residues. The germline V gene has CDR1 SGDLS and CDR2 YYNGEE. V lost 5 bases and J 2 bases, leaving 13 bases between the germline ends. Full variable domain (missing parts from reference TRBV9 and TRBJ1-4): DSGVTQTPKHLITATGQRVTLRCSPRSGDLSVYWYQQSLDQGLQFLIQYYNGEERAKGNILERFSAQQFPDLHSELNLSSLELGDSALYFCASSATGNTNEKLFFGSGTQLSVL.